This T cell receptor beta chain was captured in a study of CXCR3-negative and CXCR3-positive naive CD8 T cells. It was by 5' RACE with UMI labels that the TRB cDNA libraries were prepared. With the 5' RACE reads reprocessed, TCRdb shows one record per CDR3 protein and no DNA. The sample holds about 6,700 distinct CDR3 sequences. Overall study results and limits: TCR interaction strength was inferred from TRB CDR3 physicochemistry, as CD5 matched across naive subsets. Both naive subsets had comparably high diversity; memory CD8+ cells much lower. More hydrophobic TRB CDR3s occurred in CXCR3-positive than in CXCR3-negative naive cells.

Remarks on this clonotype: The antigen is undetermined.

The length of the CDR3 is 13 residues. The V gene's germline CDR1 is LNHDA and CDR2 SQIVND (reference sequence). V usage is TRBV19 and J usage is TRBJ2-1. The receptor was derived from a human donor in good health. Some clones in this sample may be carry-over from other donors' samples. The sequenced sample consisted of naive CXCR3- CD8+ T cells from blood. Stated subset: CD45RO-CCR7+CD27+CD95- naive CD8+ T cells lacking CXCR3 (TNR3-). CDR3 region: CASSHVRVDEQFF.